Only one count was recorded for the clone carrying this TCR beta chain. As yet, its antigen is unknown. The data derive from a study of cytomegalovirus exposure and HLA in healthy donors. With 1 base removed from V and 7 bases from J, the gap between germline ends came to 14 bases. From germline, CDR1 is SEHNR and CDR2 FQNEAQ (reference sequence). The CDR3 spans 14 residues. Whole-study findings and limits: A subsequent analysis found that TCR clusters from the first cohort also tended to co-occur in the 120 or so validation repertoires, with about 93% of cluster scores above 0.

Some clones are missing from TCRdb's copy, which holds only in-frame ones; the method was immunoSEQ multiplex PCR. Among under 200,000 clones listed, roughly nine tenths were seen once. This sequence joins TRBV7-9 and TRBJ2-7, with D possibly matching TRBD2 (6 bases). This receptor was identified in a woman aged 25 to 39 in good health and CMV-seronegative. The sample consisted of PBMCs. This CDR3 reads CASSLVAGLGEQYF. The CDR3 region has the DNA TGTGCCAGCAGCTTAGTTGCGGGACTGGGTGAGCAGTACTTC.